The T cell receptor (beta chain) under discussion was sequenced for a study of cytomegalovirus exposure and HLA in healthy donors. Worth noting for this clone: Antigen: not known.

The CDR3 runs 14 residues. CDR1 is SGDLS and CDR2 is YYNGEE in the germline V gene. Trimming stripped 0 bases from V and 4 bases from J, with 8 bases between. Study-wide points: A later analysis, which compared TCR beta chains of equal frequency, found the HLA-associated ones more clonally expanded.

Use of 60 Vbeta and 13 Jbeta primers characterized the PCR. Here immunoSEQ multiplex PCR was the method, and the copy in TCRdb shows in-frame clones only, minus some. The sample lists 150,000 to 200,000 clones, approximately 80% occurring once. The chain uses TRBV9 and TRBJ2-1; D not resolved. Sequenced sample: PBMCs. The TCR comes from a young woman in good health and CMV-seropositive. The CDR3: CASSVDLGYNEQFF. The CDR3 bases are TGTGCCAGCAGCGTAGATCTAGGTTACAATGAGCAGTTCTTC.